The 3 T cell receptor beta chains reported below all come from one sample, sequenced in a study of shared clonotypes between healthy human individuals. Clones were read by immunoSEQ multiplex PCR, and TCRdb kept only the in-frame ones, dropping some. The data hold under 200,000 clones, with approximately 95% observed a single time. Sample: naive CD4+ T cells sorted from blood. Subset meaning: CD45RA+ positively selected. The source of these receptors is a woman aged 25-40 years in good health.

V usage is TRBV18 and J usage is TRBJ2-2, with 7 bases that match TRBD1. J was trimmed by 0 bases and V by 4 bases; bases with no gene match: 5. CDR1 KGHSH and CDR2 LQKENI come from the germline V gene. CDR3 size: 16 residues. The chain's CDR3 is CASSLTGTANTGELFF. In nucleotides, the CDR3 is TGTGCCAGCTCACTAACCGGGACAGCGAACACCGGGGAGCTGTTTTTT.

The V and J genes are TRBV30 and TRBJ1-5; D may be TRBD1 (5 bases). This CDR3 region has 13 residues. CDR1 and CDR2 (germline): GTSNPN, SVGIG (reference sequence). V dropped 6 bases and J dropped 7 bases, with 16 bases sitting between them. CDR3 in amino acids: CACQAGADQPQHF. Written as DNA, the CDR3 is TGTGCCTGCCAGGCTGGGGCGGACCAGCCCCAGCATTTT.

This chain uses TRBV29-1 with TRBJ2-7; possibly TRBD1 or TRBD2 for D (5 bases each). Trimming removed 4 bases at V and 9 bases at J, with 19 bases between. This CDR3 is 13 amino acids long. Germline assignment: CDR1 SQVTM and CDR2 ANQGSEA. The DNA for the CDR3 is TGCAGCGTTGCGCTACAGGTACTAGGTGTGCAGTACTTC. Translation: CSVALQVLGVQYF.